This entry is about one TCR beta chain. What it binds is unknown. The CDR3 does not close with the conserved phenylalanine or tryptophan, likely indicating a read error. The data were obtained in a study of T cells in Graves' hyperthyroidism and ophthalmopathy. Whole-study findings and limits: Most clonotypes expanded in thyroid above 0.001 were likewise present in blood.

From RNA transcripts, TCR beta CDR3 regions were amplified. Primed by the HTBI set, a first-round RT-PCR was run on the TCR CDR3. MiXCR, run by TCRdb on the multiplex PCR reads, gives a single entry per CDR3 protein. Of 480,000 or so distinct CDR3 sequences in the sample, around 43% were seen once. The germline V gene encodes CDR1 SQVTM and CDR2 ANQGSEA. CDR3 length: 12 amino acids. V gave up 4 bases and J gave up 4 bases, with 7 bases separating them. Exclusions: uncontrolled infection, other autoimmune disease, pregnancy, lactation. Together with thyroid ultrasound, orbital computed tomography, serum thyroxine and TRAb, clinical symptoms were used for diagnoses.

The receptor was derived from an adult woman with Graves' disease, either hyperthyroidism or ophthalmopathy (not recorded which). Sequencing was done on a sample of peripheral blood or thyroid tissue (not recorded which). This chain joins TRBV29-1 and TRBJ1-4; no clear D gene. Here the CDR3 reads CSVVSGNEKLFL. The CDR3 DNA is TGCAGCGTTGTTTCTGGTAATGAAAAACTGTTTCTT.